Listed here is a single T cell receptor (beta chain). The antigen remains unidentified. Thawed PBMCs were FACS-sorted into unstimulated CD4+CD25+CD127- regulatory T cells, CD4+CD25- non-regulatory cells, CD4 and CD8 cells. The repertoire was sequenced with immunoSEQ multiplex PCR; TCRdb's copy has only in-frame clones and lacks some. The sample records some 240,000 clones, 65% to 85% being singletons. These data come from a study of Tregs in tolerant kidney transplant recipients. Regarding the study as a whole: Biological reproducibility was not directly addressed, but technical replication error appeared minimal. The most relevant donor-specific Treg TCRbeta repertoire apparently came from expansion with activated donor B cells. The small number of patients limits these findings pending further validation.

The CDR3 covers 15 residues. The germline V and J ends were trimmed by 3 bases and 3 bases, with 12 bases remaining between them. Germline CDR1 MNHEY, CDR2 SMNVEV (reference sequence). The specimen sequenced was CD4+ T cells from blood. The genes are TRBV27 and TRBJ2-1, with D perhaps matching TRBD2 (6 bases). The sequence was obtained from a human donor in good health. The CDR3 loop is CASSFSGSFYNEQFF. In nucleotides, the CDR3 is TGTGCCAGCAGTTTCTCCGGGAGCTTCTACAATGAGCAGTTCTTC.